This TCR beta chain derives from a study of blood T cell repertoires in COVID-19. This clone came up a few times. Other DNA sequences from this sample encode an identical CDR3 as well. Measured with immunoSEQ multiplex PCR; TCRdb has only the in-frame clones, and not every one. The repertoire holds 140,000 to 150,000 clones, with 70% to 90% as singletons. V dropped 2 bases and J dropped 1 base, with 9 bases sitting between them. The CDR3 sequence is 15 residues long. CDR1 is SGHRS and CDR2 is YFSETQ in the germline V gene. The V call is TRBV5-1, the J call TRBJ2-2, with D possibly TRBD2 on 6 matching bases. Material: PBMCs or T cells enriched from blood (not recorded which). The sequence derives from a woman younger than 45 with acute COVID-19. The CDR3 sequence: CASSFGTGNTGELFF. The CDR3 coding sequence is TGCGCCAGCAGCTTCGGGACTGGGAACACCGGGGAGCTGTTTTTT.